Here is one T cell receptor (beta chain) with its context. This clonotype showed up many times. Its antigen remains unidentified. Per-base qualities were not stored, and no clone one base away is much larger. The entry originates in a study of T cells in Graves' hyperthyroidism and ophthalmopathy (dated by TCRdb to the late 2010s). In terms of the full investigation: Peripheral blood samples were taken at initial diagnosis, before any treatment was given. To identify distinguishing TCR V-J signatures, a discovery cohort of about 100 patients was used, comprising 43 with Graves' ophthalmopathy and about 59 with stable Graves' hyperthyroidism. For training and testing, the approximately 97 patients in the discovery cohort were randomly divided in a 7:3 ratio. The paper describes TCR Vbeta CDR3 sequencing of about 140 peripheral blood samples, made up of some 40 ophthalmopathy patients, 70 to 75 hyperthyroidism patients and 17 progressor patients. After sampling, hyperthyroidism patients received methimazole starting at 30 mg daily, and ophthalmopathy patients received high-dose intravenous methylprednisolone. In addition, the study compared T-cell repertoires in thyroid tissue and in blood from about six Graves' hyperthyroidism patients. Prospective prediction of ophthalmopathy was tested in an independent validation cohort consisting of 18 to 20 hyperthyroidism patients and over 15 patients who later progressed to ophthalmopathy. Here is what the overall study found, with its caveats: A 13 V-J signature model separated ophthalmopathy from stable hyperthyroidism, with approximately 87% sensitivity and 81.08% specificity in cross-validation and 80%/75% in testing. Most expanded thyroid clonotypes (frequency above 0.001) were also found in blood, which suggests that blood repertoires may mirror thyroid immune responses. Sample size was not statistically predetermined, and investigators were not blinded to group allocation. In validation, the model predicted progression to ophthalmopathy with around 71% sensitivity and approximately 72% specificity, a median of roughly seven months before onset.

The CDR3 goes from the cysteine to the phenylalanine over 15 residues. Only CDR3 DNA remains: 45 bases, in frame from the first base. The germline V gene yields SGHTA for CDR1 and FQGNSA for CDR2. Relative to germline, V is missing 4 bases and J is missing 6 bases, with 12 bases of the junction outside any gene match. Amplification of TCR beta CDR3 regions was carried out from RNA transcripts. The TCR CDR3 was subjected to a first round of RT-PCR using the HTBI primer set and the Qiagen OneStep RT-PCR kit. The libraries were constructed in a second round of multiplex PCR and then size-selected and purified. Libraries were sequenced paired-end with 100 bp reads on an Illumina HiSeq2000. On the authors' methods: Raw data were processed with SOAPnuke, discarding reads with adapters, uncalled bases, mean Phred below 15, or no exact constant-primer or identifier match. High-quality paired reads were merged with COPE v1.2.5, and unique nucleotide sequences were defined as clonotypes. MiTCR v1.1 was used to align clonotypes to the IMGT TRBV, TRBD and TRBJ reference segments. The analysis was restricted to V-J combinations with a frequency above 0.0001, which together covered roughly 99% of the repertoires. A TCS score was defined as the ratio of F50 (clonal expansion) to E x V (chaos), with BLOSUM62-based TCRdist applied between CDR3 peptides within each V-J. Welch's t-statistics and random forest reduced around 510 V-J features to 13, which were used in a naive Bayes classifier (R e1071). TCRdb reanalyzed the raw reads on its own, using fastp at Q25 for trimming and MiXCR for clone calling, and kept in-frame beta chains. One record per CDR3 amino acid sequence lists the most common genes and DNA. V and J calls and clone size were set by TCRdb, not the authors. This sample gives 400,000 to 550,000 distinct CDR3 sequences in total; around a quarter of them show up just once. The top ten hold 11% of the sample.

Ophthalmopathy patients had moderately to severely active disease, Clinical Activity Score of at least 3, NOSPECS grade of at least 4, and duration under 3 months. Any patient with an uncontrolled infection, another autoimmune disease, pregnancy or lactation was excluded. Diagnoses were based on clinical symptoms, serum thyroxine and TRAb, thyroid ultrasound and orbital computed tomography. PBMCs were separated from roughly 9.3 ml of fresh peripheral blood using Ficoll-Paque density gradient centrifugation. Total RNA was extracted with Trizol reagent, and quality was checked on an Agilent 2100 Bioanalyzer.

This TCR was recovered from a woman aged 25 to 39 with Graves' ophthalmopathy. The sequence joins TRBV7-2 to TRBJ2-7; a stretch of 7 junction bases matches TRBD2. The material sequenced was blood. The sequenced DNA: TGTGCCAGCAGCTCCCCCGGGACTATACGGTTCGAGCAGTACTTC. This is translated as CASSSPGTIRFEQYF.